These 20 T cell receptor beta chains share one sample of origin, sequenced in a study of CD8+ T cells in alopecia areata. cDNA serving as the sequencing template came from extracted, reverse transcribed RNA. Here immunoSEQ multiplex PCR was the method, and the copy in TCRdb shows in-frame clones only, minus some. The sample shows 4,300 or so clones, about two thirds of them seen only once. Sequencing was carried out using skin. These receptors were collected from a human donor in good health.

The chain's CDR3 is CASINRGSGNTIYF. CDR3 in DNA: TGTGCCAGTATCAACAGGGGATCTGGAAACACCATATATTTT. V gene TRBV19 combines with J gene TRBJ1-3; 7 bases map to TRBD1. The CDR3 is 14 amino acids. The junction had 4 bases not matched to a gene; V was cut back by 7 bases and J by 1 base. Germline V CDR1 and CDR2: LNHDA, SQIVND (reference sequence).

The CDR3: CASSDGFRGLLEAFF. The CDR3 DNA reads TGTGCCAGCAGTGATGGGTTCCGGGGCCTACTTGAAGCTTTCTTT. The chain is built from TRBV6-4 and TRBJ1-1; tentatively, D is TRBD1 (5 bases). Germline lookup yields CDR1 MRHNA and CDR2 SNTAGT. V was pared by 3 bases and J by 7 bases, with 18 bases between. The CDR3 contains 15 residues.

This chain links TRBV2 with TRBJ2-1, with unresolved D. The CDR3 is 12 amino acids. V shed 7 bases and J shed 7 bases, with 11 bases lying between them. CDR1 is SNHLY, CDR2 FYNNEI, per germline. CDR3 amino acids: CASTWAGNEQFF. The DNA for the CDR3 is TGTGCCAGCACATGGGCTGGGAATGAGCAGTTCTTC.

This chain joins TRBV10-3 and TRBJ2-7; 10 nucleotides match TRBD2. Germline V gene sequence: CDR1 ENHRY, CDR2 SYGVKD. The junction had 9 bases not matched to a gene; V was cut back by 4 bases and J by 6 bases. The CDR3 is made up of 15 amino acids. Here the CDR3 DNA reads TGTGCCATCAGTGGGGCGAGTAGCGGGAGGCTCGAGCAGTACTTC. Amino acids: CAISGASSGRLEQYF.

The chain carries TRBV10-3 and TRBJ2-2; either TRBD1 or TRBD2 may supply D (5 bases each). V lost 2 bases to trimming and J lost 4 bases, with 8 bases between them. The CDR3 contains 14 residues. Germline CDR1 reads ENHRY; CDR2 reads SYGVKD. CDR3 residues: CAISETGGTGELFF. The CDR3 DNA reads as TGTGCCATCAGTGAGACAGGAGGCACCGGGGAGCTGTTTTTT.

CDR3 residues: CASSPWLQGDEQFF. The CDR3 region has the DNA TGTGCCAGCTCACCGTGGCTCCAAGGGGATGAGCAGTTCTTC. This chain joins TRBV18 and TRBJ2-1; tentatively, D is TRBD1 (5 bases). Germline values: CDR1 KGHSH, CDR2 LQKENI. The length of the CDR3 is 14 residues. V was clipped by 3 bases and J by 8 bases, with 14 bases between them.

The chain joins TRBV7-6 to TRBJ2-7; D remains ambiguous. In germline, CDR1 is SGHVS, CDR2 FNYEAQ. V dropped 5 bases and J dropped 4 bases, with 21 bases sitting between them. This CDR3 comprises 16 residues. DNA of the CDR3: TGTGCCAGCAGCCCAAGATATACTCTCCCGAGATACGAGCAGTACTTC. It yields the protein CASSPRYTLPRYEQYF.

The CDR3 spells CAAGQRQGRYEQYF. Here the CDR3 DNA reads TGTGCCGCGGGCCAGAGACAGGGGCGGTACGAGCAGTACTTC. The genes are TRBV28 and TRBJ2-7, with 8 nucleotides matching TRBD1. The germline gives CDR1 MDHEN, CDR2 SYDVKM. There are 14 residues in the CDR3. The V and J ends lost 11 bases and 4 bases, in that order; junction bases with no gene match: 13.

The chain uses TRBV6-1 and TRBJ2-3, with 9 bases aligning to TRBD1. Trimming at V came to 3 bases and at J to 0 bases, leaving 1 base not matched to a gene. The CDR3 length is 15 residues. Germline lookup yields CDR1 MNHNS and CDR2 SASEGT. The CDR3 DNA sequence: TGTGCCAGCAGTGAGGGACAGGGTAGCACAGATACGCAGTATTTT. It is translated as CASSEGQGSTDTQYF.

In its sample, this clone ranks as large. V usage is TRBV6-6 and J usage is TRBJ2-7; D is possibly TRBD2 (5 bases). The V gene's germline CDR1 is MNHNY and CDR2 SVGAGI (reference sequence). The CDR3 loop spans 14 amino acids. V lost 6 bases to trimming and J lost 5 bases, with 17 bases between them. The CDR3 sequence: CASRGKADRNEQYF. Here the CDR3 DNA reads TGTGCCAGCAGGGGGAAAGCGGATAGAAACGAGCAGTACTTC.

V and J are TRBV28 and TRBJ1-2; TRBD1 might be the D (5 bases). Germline values: CDR1 MDHEN, CDR2 SYDVKM. The CDR3 runs 16 residues. V lost 4 bases, J lost 6 bases, and 21 bases lay in between. DNA for the CDR3: TGTGCCAGCAGTTCCGCTGGGAGACAGCTCGCCAATGGCTACACCTTC. Protein sequence: CASSSAGRQLANGYTF.

The rearrangement uses TRBV28 and TRBJ2-1; 7 positions match TRBD2. Unmatched junction bases numbered 11, after V lost 6 bases and J lost 6 bases. Germline CDR1 MDHEN, CDR2 SYDVKM. CDR3 length: 15 residues. CDR3 sequence (DNA): TGTGCCAGCAGCACCTTAGCGGGCGGTCTCAATGAGCAGTTCTTC. It is translated as CASSTLAGGLNEQFF.

The genes are TRBV27 and TRBJ2-3; 8 nucleotides match TRBD1. The junction had 8 bases not matched to a gene; V was cut back by 7 bases and J by 8 bases. Germline values: CDR1 MNHEY, CDR2 SMNVEV (reference sequence). This CDR3 has 13 amino acids. CDR3 loop: CASTADRDATQYF. The CDR3 coding sequence is TGTGCCAGCACCGCGGACAGGGATGCTACGCAGTATTTT.

This clone has only a few counts. A read error may produce the germline difference seen at one junction end. Other nucleotide sequences from this sample produce the same CDR3. The genes are TRBV7-9 and TRBJ1-2; tentatively, D is TRBD1 (5 bases). This CDR3 contains 13 residues. Germline V gives CDR1 SEHNR, CDR2 FQNEAQ (reference sequence). In DNA, the CDR3 is TGCGCCAGCAGCGCGTCGGGGGGGTATGGCTACACCTTC. This gives the protein CASSASGGYGYTF.

The chain combines TRBV5-1 with TRBJ2-1; D assignment may be TRBD1 or TRBD2 (6 bases each). V was clipped by 5 bases and J by 8 bases, with 17 bases between them. Germline assignment: CDR1 SGHRS and CDR2 YFSETQ. This CDR3 is built from 14 residues. This CDR3 is CASSSGAWVYEQFF. CDR3 sequence (DNA): TGCGCCAGCAGTTCGGGGGCCTGGGTATATGAGCAGTTCTTC. The variable domain in full, with the rest retrieved from reference TRBV5-1 and TRBJ2-1, is KAGVTQTPRYLIKTRGQQVTLSCSPISGHRSVSWYQQTPGQGLQFLFEYFSETQRNKGNFPGRFSGRQFSNSRSEMNVSTLELGDSALYLCASSSGAWVYEQFFGPGTRLTVL.

CDR3 DNA sequence: TGTGCCAGCAGCGCCATGGGGGGCTCACCCCTCCACTTT. Protein: CASSAMGGSPLHF. The chain uses TRBV14 and TRBJ1-6, with D perhaps TRBD1 (6 bases). From germline, CDR1 is SGHDN and CDR2 FVKESK. The CDR3 length is 13 residues. V shed 5 bases and J shed 10 bases, with 12 bases lying between them.

The V call is TRBV6-6, the J call TRBJ2-1; TRBD2 matches at 10 bases. Germline V CDR1 and CDR2: MNHNY, SVGAGI (reference sequence). The CDR3 is 14 residues long. V was pared by 4 bases and J by 8 bases, with 5 bases of the junction left unmatched. The CDR3 reads CASSSQGLADEQFF. The CDR3 nucleotides read TGTGCCAGCAGTTCACAAGGACTAGCGGATGAGCAGTTCTTC.

Details on this clone: This could be a read error, since a much larger clone is one nucleotide away. The chain joins TRBV29-1 to TRBJ2-1, with 14 nucleotides matching TRBD2. Losses at the gene ends were 3 bases for V and 8 bases for J; bases not matched to a gene: 6. The germline V gene encodes CDR1 SQVTM and CDR2 ANQGSEA. The CDR3 runs to 15 residues. The CDR3 DNA follows: TGCAGCGTTGAGCCGGAGACTAGCGGGGGGGATGAGCAGTTCTTC. Translating it yields CSVEPETSGGDEQFF.

This chain uses TRBV7-9 with TRBJ2-1; no firm D call. The CDR3 runs to 13 residues. V shed 3 bases and J shed 8 bases, with 11 bases lying between them. Germline loops: CDR1 SEHNR, CDR2 FQNEAQ (reference sequence). The CDR3 region is CASSFSDRDEQFF. The CDR3 DNA reads as TGTGCCAGCAGCTTCTCAGATAGGGATGAGCAGTTCTTC.

The chain carries TRBV6-6 and TRBJ2-2, with 9 bases matching TRBD1. CDR1 and CDR2 from the germline V gene are MNHNY and SVGAGI (reference sequence). There are 15 residues in the CDR3. Losses at the gene ends were 2 bases for V and 5 bases for J; bases not matched to a gene: 3. The DNA for the CDR3 is TGTGCCAGCAGTTACGGACAGGGGTTAACCGGGGAGCTGTTTTTT. This gives the protein CASSYGQGLTGELFF.